This T cell receptor (beta chain) is from a study of cytomegalovirus exposure and HLA in healthy donors. Background on the study: In an early release, HLA-typed donors contributed approximately 80 million unique TCR sequences.

Study results and caveats: Generally TCR sequences proved uncommon, though certain public TCRs appeared in numerous donors. The authors assumed roughly uniform sequencing depth across donors for presence/absence analyses. At a 0.05 false discovery rate, a later analysis found 15,000 to 20,000 TCR beta sequences to be associated with HLA alleles.

Germline CDR1 reads LGHNA; CDR2 reads YNFKEQ. This CDR3 comprises 15 residues. Losses at the gene ends were 4 bases for V and 7 bases for J; bases not matched to a gene: 10. The primer mix had 60 Vbeta and 13 Jbeta primers. This table comes from immunoSEQ multiplex PCR, and its TCRdb copy is limited to in-frame clones, with some not included. In the table there are some 76,000 clones, 78% of which are singletons. As regards this clone: Its antigen remains unidentified.

This TCR was sampled from a woman between 40 and 50 years old in good health and CMV-seropositive. The sequencing sample was made of PBMCs. V usage is TRBV4-2 and J usage is TRBJ1-5, with TRBD1 matching over 7 bases. The CDR3, as DNA: TGTGCCAGCAGCCCCGACAGGGTAGAAGGACAGCCCCAGCATTTT. Translation: CASSPDRVEGQPQHF.